These T cell receptor beta chains were read from a single sample in a study of T cells after yellow fever vaccination. MiXCR was run by TCRdb on the 5' RACE reads, yielding one entry per CDR3 protein. The sample holds hundreds of thousands of distinct CDR3 sequences; roughly 12% are singletons and the top ten take about 15%. This sample comprised PBMCs, obtained on the day of the yellow fever booster vaccination. These receptors originate from a young man who received the YFV17D yellow fever vaccine. Both conserved end residues are part of each CDR3. The D gene is left open where the match is weak. Rows give clone size only sometimes, using once, few, many, or a class for an expanded clone.

J gene | clone size | D gene | V gene | CDR3 protein | CDR3 DNA
TRBJ2-3 | many | - | TRBV4-3 | CASSQGLSGSDTQYF | TGCGCCAGCAGCCAAGGTTTATCGGGGTCAGATACGCAGTATTTT
TRBJ1-4 | few | TRBD1 | TRBV11-2 | CASSLVRGRSNEKLFF | TGTGCCAGCAGCTTAGTGAGGGGGCGCTCTAATGAAAAACTGTTTTTT
TRBJ2-1 | few | - | TRBV12-5 | CASGFFSDLTDSYNEQFF | TGTGCTAGTGGTTTTTTTTCTGACCTTACCGACTCCTACAATGAGCAGTTCTTC
TRBJ2-1 | - | TRBD1 | TRBV20-1 | CSAPRQGKGNEQFF | TGCAGTGCTCCGCGACAGGGGAAGGGCAATGAGCAGTTCTTC
TRBJ2-1 | few | - | TRBV6-1 | CASNTPWNNNEQFF | TGTGCCAGCAATACCCCTTGGAATAACAATGAGCAGTTCTTC
TRBJ1-5 | few | TRBD1 | TRBV12-3/TRBV12-4 | CASSQIKTGGNVQPQHF | TGTGCCAGCAGCCAAATTAAGACAGGGGGCAACGTTCAGCCCCAGCATTTT
TRBJ2-7 | few | - | TRBV12-3/TRBV12-4 | CASSSRTSAGEQYF | TGTGCCAGCAGTTCGCGGACTTCCGCGGGCGAGCAGTACTTC
TRBJ2-7 | - | - | TRBV4-3 | CASSQGAGADPYEQYF | TGCGCCAGCAGCCAAGGGGCTGGGGCGGATCCCTACGAGCAGTACTTC
TRBJ1-1 | few | - | TRBV6-1 | CASIGRALLGAEAFF | TGTGCCAGCATCGGCCGGGCCTTATTGGGGGCTGAAGCTTTCTTT
TRBJ2-1 | few | TRBD2 | TRBV30 | CAWSVAGSSYNEQFF | TGTGCCTGGAGTGTAGCGGGGAGCTCCTACAATGAGCAGTTCTTC
TRBJ2-3 | few | - | TRBV24-1 | CATSEEGLLGTQYF | TGTGCCACCAGTGAAGAGGGCCTTCTAGGTACGCAGTATTTT
TRBJ2-3 | - | TRBD2 | TRBV11-2 | CASSTRLAGGFNRDTQYF | TGTGCCAGCAGCACCAGACTAGCGGGAGGGTTTAATAGAGATACGCAGTATTTT
TRBJ1-2 | - | TRBD1 | TRBV5-5 | CASSLGTQGADGYTF | TGTGCCAGCAGCTTGGGGACACAGGGGGCAGATGGCTACACCTTC
TRBJ2-1 | - | - | TRBV21-1 | CASSAAVLGLYNEQFF | TGTGCCAGCAGCGCGGCCGTTCTTGGGTTATACAATGAGCAGTTCTTC
TRBJ2-1 | many | TRBD2 | TRBV6-2/TRBV6-3 | CASSYTVAGSRNEQFF | TGTGCCAGCAGTTACACGGTAGCGGGTTCACGGAATGAGCAGTTCTTC
TRBJ2-7 | - | - | TRBV20-1 | CSAKSVSYEQYF | TGCAGTGCGAAAAGTGTTTCCTACGAGCAGTACTTC
TRBJ1-5 | few | - | TRBV19 | CASSIGSRRQPQHF | TGTGCCAGTAGTATAGGATCACGAAGGCAGCCCCAGCATTTT
TRBJ2-3 | few | - | TRBV25-1 | CASRSTAPGWGDTQYF | TGTGCCAGCAGATCCACCGCTCCGGGATGGGGAGATACGCAGTATTTT
TRBJ1-1 | - | TRBD1 | TRBV15 | CATSRLTGRAFF | TGTGCCACCAGCAGATTGACAGGGCGGGCTTTCTTT
TRBJ2-4 | once | - | TRBV5-1 | CASSFATGQFQYF | TGCGCCAGCAGCTTCGCGACAGGTCAATTTCAGTACTTC